The 25 T cell receptor beta chains presented below share a single source sample, sequenced in a study of blood T cell repertoires in COVID-19. Here immunoSEQ multiplex PCR was the method, and the copy in TCRdb shows in-frame clones only, minus some. The sample comprises around 15,000 clones, roughly 90% of which are singletons, and 15% to 20% rests with the top ten. The sequenced sample consisted of peripheral blood. Receptors were obtained from a man aged 45-65 years with active COVID-19.

V gene TRBV3-1 (or the pseudogene TRBV3-2) combines with J gene TRBJ2-7; 10 bases are a match to TRBD1. The CDR3 is 14 amino acids. The junction had 9 bases not matched to a gene; V was cut back by 6 bases and J by 7 bases. Germline V gene data show CDR1 as LGHDT and CDR2 as YNNKEL (reference sequence). The CDR3 DNA is TGTGCCAGCAGGGAGGGACAGGGGCCTTTGGAGCAGTACTTC. This sequence encodes CASREGQGPLEQYF.

This clone was counted once. DNA for the CDR3: TGTGCCAGCAGCATCCCAAGCGCTTCCTACAATGAGCAGTTCTTC. It yields the protein CASSIPSASYNEQFF. This chain joins TRBV7-8 and TRBJ2-1; no clear D gene. Trimming took 5 bases from V and 1 from J, leaving 12 bases between them. Germline CDR1 SGHVS, CDR2 FQNEAQ. This CDR3 is built from 15 residues.

V usage is TRBV5-4 and J usage is TRBJ1-1; D remains ambiguous. The CDR3 runs to 15 residues. Germline CDR1 is SGHNT and CDR2 is YYREEE (reference sequence). Trimming cost V 0 bases and J 0 bases, with 9 bases left between them. The CDR3 sequence is CASSLEEGLNTEAFF. The CDR3 bases are TGTGCCAGCAGCTTGGAAGAGGGCCTGAACACTGAAGCTTTCTTT.

The gene calls are TRBV11-2 and TRBJ2-7; D possibly corresponds to TRBD1 (5 bases). CDR3 length equals 15 residues. With 4 bases removed from V and 2 bases from J, the gap between germline ends came to 15 bases. Germline CDR1 SGHAT, CDR2 FQNNGV. The CDR3 coding sequence is TGTGCCAGCAGCTACAGTAGGGGTTCCCCCTACGAGCAGTACTTC. This encodes CASSYSRGSPYEQYF. Looking up the rest from reference TRBV11-2 and TRBJ2-7 gives the full variable domain: EAGVAQSPRYKIIEKRQSVAFWCNPISGHATLYWYQQILGQGPKLLIQFQNNGVVDDSQLPKDRFSAERLKGVDSTLKIQPAKLEDSAVYLCASSYSRGSPYEQYFGPGTRLTVT.

The gene calls are TRBV6-5 and TRBJ2-1; the D gene is possibly TRBD2 (5 bases). Germline CDR1 is MNHEY and CDR2 is SVGAGI. The CDR3 runs 15 residues. V dropped 5 bases and J dropped 7 bases, with 18 bases sitting between them. CDR3: CASSPPRRVWNEQFF. CDR3 in DNA: TGTGCCAGCAGTCCTCCCCGGCGGGTCTGGAATGAGCAGTTCTTC.

The J gene is TRBJ1-5, the V gene TRBV28, with TRBD1 identical over 8 bases. V was clipped by 2 bases and J by 2 bases; unmatched bases: 2. The germline CDR1 and CDR2 sequences are MDHEN and SYDVKM. The CDR3 loop spans 15 amino acids. CDR3: CASSLQGAGNQPQHF. The CDR3 DNA sequence: TGTGCCAGCAGTTTACAGGGGGCCGGCAATCAGCCCCAGCATTTT.

This rearrangement joins TRBV19 to TRBJ1-2, with 8 bases matching TRBD1. The V gene's germline CDR1 is LNHDA and CDR2 SQIVND (reference sequence). This CDR3 comprises 13 residues. Trimming removed 6 bases from V and 7 bases from J; junction bases left unmatched: 7. CDR3 residues: CASRRKDRAGYTF. CDR3 nucleotides: TGTGCCAGTAGGAGGAAGGACAGGGCTGGCTACACCTTC.

The chain employs TRBV11-2 and TRBJ1-3; the D gene is possibly TRBD1 (6 bases). Trimming left V 5 bases short and J 3 bases short, with 14 bases between. The CDR3 has 15 residues. CDR1 and CDR2 from the germline V gene are SGHAT and FQNNGV. CDR3 bases: TGTGCCAGCAGCAAATCGACAGGTCGTGGAAACACCATATATTTT. Its translation is CASSKSTGRGNTIYF.

This clone rates as medium-sized. The J gene is TRBJ2-1, the V gene TRBV5-5; D unclear. The CDR3 length is 15 residues. Trimming took off 0 bases at V and 7 bases at J, with 14 bases between the two ends. Per germline, CDR1 SGHKS and CDR2 YYEKEE (reference sequence). CDR3 residues: CASSLDTGSWNEQFF. The CDR3 region has the DNA TGTGCCAGCAGCTTGGATACGGGTTCGTGGAATGAGCAGTTCTTC.

The table lists this clone with a few counts. This chain links TRBV29-1 with TRBJ1-4; 7 bases line up with TRBD1. Germline lookup yields CDR1 SQVTM and CDR2 ANQGSEA. V shed 7 bases, J shed 5 bases, and the junction held 7 bases outside the gene matches. The CDR3 contains 13 residues. The DNA of the CDR3 is TGCAGCGCCAAGCCGACAGGGAATGAAAAACTGTTTTTT. It is translated as CSAKPTGNEKLFF.

V gene TRBV28 combines with J gene TRBJ2-7, with D perhaps TRBD2 (6 bases). V lost 6 bases and J 7 bases, leaving 22 bases between the germline ends. CDR1 MDHEN and CDR2 SYDVKM come from the germline V gene. This CDR3 spans 15 amino acids. CDR3 sequence reads: CASSPYASYRGEQYF. CDR3 bases: TGTGCCAGCAGCCCCTACGCGAGTTACCGGGGGGAGCAGTACTTC.

The chain recombines TRBV4-3 with TRBJ2-7; TRBD2 matches at 12 bases. This CDR3 is 16 amino acids long. After removal of 1 base from V and 4 bases from J, the junction contained 5 bases not matched to a gene. Germline V gene lookup returns CDR1 LGHNA and CDR2 YSLEER. The CDR3 sequence is CASSQGYTSGRYEQYF. CDR3 DNA: TGCGCCAGCAGCCAAGGTTATACTAGCGGGAGGTACGAGCAGTACTTC.

The chain couples TRBV5-4 to TRBJ2-2; D possibly corresponds to TRBD2 (5 bases). CDR1 and CDR2 from the germline V gene are SGHNT and YYREEE (reference sequence). V lost 5 bases and J lost 1, with 15 bases in between. CDR3 length: 16 residues. The CDR3: CASRKDGLQNTGELFF. Written as DNA, the CDR3 is TGTGCCAGCAGGAAGGACGGACTGCAGAACACCGGGGAGCTGTTTTTT. Using reference TRBV5-4 and TRBJ2-2 for the parts outside the CDR3, the full variable domain is ETGVTQSPTHLIKTRGQQVTLRCSSQSGHNTVSWYQQALGQGPQFIFQYYREEENGRGNFPPRFSGLQFPNYSSELNVNALELDDSALYLCASRKDGLQNTGELFFGEGSRLTVL.

J is TRBJ2-1 and V is TRBV19; D is unresolved. The V end lost 7 bases, the J end lost 0 bases, and 10 bases lay between the germline ends. The germline CDR1 and CDR2 sequences are LNHDA and SQIVND (reference sequence). The CDR3 loop spans 14 amino acids. In nucleotides, the CDR3 is TGTGCCAGTACCCGAACACGCTCCTACAATGAGCAGTTCTTC. This codes for CASTRTRSYNEQFF. Using reference TRBV19 and TRBJ2-1 for the parts outside the CDR3, the full variable domain is DGGITQSPKYLFRKEGQNVTLSCEQNLNHDAMYWYRQDPGQGLRLIYYSQIVNDFQKGDIAEGYSVSREKKESFPLTVTSAQKNPTAFYLCASTRTRSYNEQFFGPGTRLTVL.

This chain connects TRBV28 to TRBJ1-2, with 10 bases identical to TRBD1. The V segment lost 10 bases and the J segment 5 bases; nucleotides outside the gene matches: 13. The CDR3 length is 15 residues. CDR1 is MDHEN, CDR2 SYDVKM, per germline. Here the CDR3 reads CAIRTGQGFDYGYTF. Written as DNA, the CDR3 is TGTGCCATCCGTACGGGACAGGGGTTCGATTATGGCTACACCTTC.

This CDR3 reads CASTAMGRAGTYEQYF. In DNA, the CDR3 is TGTGCCAGCACCGCCATGGGTAGGGCCGGGACCTACGAGCAGTACTTC. This chain uses TRBV28 with TRBJ2-7; a weak D match, TRBD2 (5 bases). V dropped 7 bases and J dropped 2 bases, with 21 bases sitting between them. CDR3 size: 16 residues. Germline V gene sequence: CDR1 MDHEN, CDR2 SYDVKM. Full variable domain (outside the CDR3, taken from reference TRBV28 and TRBJ2-7): DVKVTQSSRYLVKRTGEKVFLECVQDMDHENMFWYRQDPGLGLRLIYFSYDVKMKEKGDIPEGYSVSREKKERFSLILESASTNQTSMYLCASTAMGRAGTYEQYFGPGTRLTVT.

V usage is TRBV5-6 and J usage is TRBJ2-7; a weak D match, TRBD1 (5 bases). Germline CDR1 is SGHDT and CDR2 is YYEEEE. V was clipped by 2 bases and J by 4 bases, with 7 bases between them. The CDR3 loop spans 12 amino acids. The CDR3 DNA sequence: TGTGCCAGCAGCTTCCGACAGTACGAGCAGTACTTC. Protein sequence: CASSFRQYEQYF.

In this sample, this clone turned up once. The chain uses TRBV6-1 and TRBJ1-2; no clear D. This CDR3 spans 12 amino acids. CDR1 and CDR2 (germline): MNHNS, SASEGT. V was pared by 0 bases and J by 8 bases, with 7 bases between. The CDR3 bases are TGTGCCAGCAGTGAAGCAGCAGGAGGCTACACCTTC. Amino acid sequence: CASSEAAGGYTF.

The genes are TRBV24-1 and TRBJ1-1; no firm D call. Deletions cut 5 bases from V and 0 bases from J, with 9 bases between. The germline V gene has CDR1 KGHDR and CDR2 SFDVKD. There are 14 residues in the CDR3. The CDR3, as DNA: TGTGCCACCAGTGCCGCAGGCATGAACACTGAAGCTTTCTTT. This encodes CATSAAGMNTEAFF.

This clone was observed a few times. This chain links TRBV2 with TRBJ1-2; TRBD1 aligns across 10 bases. V dropped 5 bases and J dropped 1; count of bases not matched to a gene: 4. Per germline, CDR1 SNHLY and CDR2 FYNNEI. The CDR3 totals 15 residues. CDR3 residues: CASSQRTGGNYGYTF. Here the CDR3 DNA reads TGTGCCAGCAGTCAAAGGACAGGGGGTAACTATGGCTACACCTTC.

This rearrangement joins TRBV5-1 to TRBJ1-1; D is unclear. This CDR3 region has 13 residues. Germline V gives CDR1 SGHRS, CDR2 YFSETQ. The V gene lost 4 bases and the J gene lost 0 bases, with 7 bases spanning the gap. This CDR3 is CASSGNLNTEAFF. CDR3 DNA sequence: TGCGCCAGCAGCGGCAACCTGAACACTGAAGCTTTCTTT.

The rearrangement joins TRBV7-9 to TRBJ1-3, with D possibly matching TRBD1 (5 bases). CDR3 length equals 14 residues. V was trimmed by 0 bases and J by 7 bases, leaving 10 bases between them. Germline loops: CDR1 SEHNR, CDR2 FQNEAQ (reference sequence). The CDR3 reads CASSLAGAANTIYF. CDR3 nucleotides: TGTGCCAGCAGCTTAGCAGGGGCGGCGAACACCATATATTTT.

This chain joins TRBV20-1 and TRBJ2-7; TRBD1 agrees at 9 bases. Germline V gene sequence: CDR1 DFQATT, CDR2 SNEGSKA (reference sequence). Trimming at V came to 3 bases and at J to 5 bases, leaving 8 bases not matched to a gene. The CDR3 consists of 14 residues. The DNA for the CDR3 is TGCAGTGCTAGTGCCGGGACAGGGAAAAACGAGCAGTACTTC. Translation gives CSASAGTGKNEQYF.

The V call is TRBV6-6, the J call TRBJ1-1; no definite D call. Trimming pared 2 bases from V and 1 base from J, leaving 8 bases between. The CDR3 spans 14 residues. Per germline, CDR1 MNHNY and CDR2 SVGAGI (reference sequence). The DNA of the CDR3 is TGTGCCAGCAGTTACGAGGAGGGGAACACTGAAGCTTTCTTT. This encodes CASSYEEGNTEAFF.

The chain links TRBV7-3 to TRBJ1-1; D is possibly TRBD1 (6 bases). CDR1 is SGHTA, CDR2 FQGTGA, per germline. Trimming shortened V by 5 bases and J by 1 base, and 11 bases separated the two germline ends. The CDR3 totals 14 residues. CDR3 coding DNA: TGTGCCAGCAGCCCTCAAGGGGGGAACACTGAAGCTTTCTTT. It codes for CASSPQGGNTEAFF.